The 25 T cell receptor beta chains listed next were all sequenced from one sample in a study of PD-1 blockade in classical Hodgkin lymphoma. Every patient relapsed after autologous stem cell transplantation, and brentuximab vedotin exposure varied. Produced via immunoSEQ multiplex PCR; TCRdb's table is partial and in-frame only. The profile shows roughly 150,000 clones, just under 80% of them singletons. The sequenced sample was peripheral blood mononuclear cells (PBMCs), obtained before the second cycle of nivolumab. All receptors come from a human donor with classical Hodgkin lymphoma.

The CDR3 reads CASQEQDRGPYEQYF. CDR3 nucleotides: TGTGCCAGTCAAGAACAGGACAGGGGTCCCTACGAGCAGTACTTC. The rearrangement links TRBV28 to TRBJ2-7; 9 bases are a match to TRBD1. The CDR3 contains 15 residues. Germline CDR1 is MDHEN and CDR2 is SYDVKM. The trim removed 9 bases at V and 2 bases at J, leaving 11 bases unmatched.

This clone was detected only once. The chain links TRBV19 to TRBJ2-1; D ambiguous. The CDR3 consists of 11 residues. Trimming took off 7 bases at V and 4 bases at J, with 5 bases between the two ends. Germline CDR1 reads LNHDA; CDR2 reads SQIVND (reference sequence). The CDR3 DNA reads TGTGCCAGTATTGCTTACAATGAGCAGTTCTTC. Its translation is CASIAYNEQFF.

There are a few counts of this clone. In DNA form, the CDR3 reads TGTGCCAGCAGCCTCAACCCCACCTACGAGCAGTACTTC. Its translation is CASSLNPTYEQYF. V and J are TRBV5-5 and TRBJ2-7; no clear D gene. Germline values: CDR1 SGHKS, CDR2 YYEKEE (reference sequence). V dropped 4 bases and J dropped 2 bases, with 10 bases sitting between them. CDR3 length: 13 residues. The full variable domain, its missing parts supplied by reference TRBV5-5 and TRBJ2-7, is DAGVTQSPTHLIKTRGQQVTLRCSPISGHKSVSWYQQVLGQGPQFIFQYYEKEERGRGNFPDRFSARQFPNYSSELNVNALLLGDSALYLCASSLNPTYEQYFGPGTRLTVT.

The chain is built from TRBV5-4 and TRBJ1-3; a possible D gene is TRBD1 (6 bases). Trimming pared 0 bases from V and 2 bases from J, leaving 12 bases between. Germline lookup yields CDR1 SGHNT and CDR2 YYREEE (reference sequence). The CDR3 is made up of 16 amino acids. CDR3 sequence (DNA): TGTGCCAGCAGCTTGGCCCCAGGGGTAGCTGGAAACACCATATATTTT. Residues: CASSLAPGVAGNTIYF.

The V call is TRBV2, the J call TRBJ2-1; D is uncertain. The CDR3 contains 19 residues. CDR1 and CDR2 from the germline V gene are SNHLY and FYNNEI. V lost 4 bases, J lost 3 bases, and 25 bases lay in between. The CDR3 DNA sequence: TGTGCCAGCAGTGTCCAGTGGTTCAAACCATACCCCATCTACAATGAGCAGTTCTTC. Amino acid sequence: CASSVQWFKPYPIYNEQFF. Filled out from reference TRBV2 and TRBJ2-1, the complete variable domain reads EPEVTQTPSHQVTQMGQEVILRCVPISNHLYFYWYRQILGQKVEFLVSFYNNEISEKSEIFDDQFSVERPDGSNFTLKIRSTKLEDSAMYFCASSVQWFKPYPIYNEQFFGPGTRLTVL.

This clone has a handful of counts. This sequence joins TRBV5-6 and TRBJ2-5; D gene uncertain. The CDR3 length is 11 residues. Germline-derived CDR1 and CDR2 are SGHDT and YYEEEE. V was pared by 5 bases and J by 4 bases, with 6 bases between. For the CDR3, the DNA is TGTGCCAGCAGTACGGGAGAGACCCAGTACTTC. The encoded protein is CASSTGETQYF.

This clone was observed a few times. V is TRBV28 and J is TRBJ2-2; 9 positions match TRBD2. In germline, CDR1 is MDHEN, CDR2 SYDVKM. V shed 4 bases and J 4 bases; nucleotides not matched to a gene: 7. The CDR3 length is 16 residues. This chain's CDR3 is CASSSPGLALTGELFF. In DNA form, the CDR3 reads TGTGCCAGCAGTTCTCCGGGACTAGCTCTCACCGGGGAGCTGTTTTTT.

The J gene is TRBJ2-3, the V gene TRBV11-2, with 11 bases matching TRBD2. Germline CDR1 is SGHAT and CDR2 is FQNNGV. Trimming at V came to 5 bases and at J to 2 bases, leaving 6 bases not matched to a gene. The CDR3 has 16 residues. As DNA, the CDR3 is TGTGCCAGCAGCCCCGGGACTAGCGGATTCACAGATACGCAGTATTTT. Its translation is CASSPGTSGFTDTQYF.

The chain recombines TRBV6-5 with TRBJ1-2; D is uncertain. Trimming took 6 bases from V and 8 from J, leaving 16 bases between them. This CDR3 is 13 amino acids long. In germline, CDR1 is MNHEY, CDR2 SVGAGI. The CDR3 DNA is TGTGCCAGCAGACCGGAACCCTATTCAGGCTACACCTTC. This sequence encodes CASRPEPYSGYTF.

The chain uses TRBV6-5 and TRBJ1-2; D ambiguous. The V and J ends lost 0 bases and 8 bases respectively, with 10 bases between them. Looked up from germline, CDR1 is MNHEY and CDR2 is SVGAGI. CDR3 length: 13 amino acids. The CDR3 DNA reads TGTGCCAGCAGTTACTCGATCTCCCGGGGCTACACCTTC. Translated, it gives CASSYSISRGYTF.

This chain uses TRBV15 with TRBJ2-2, with D possibly being TRBD1 (6 bases). CDR3 length: 15 residues. Germline CDR1 reads LNHNV; CDR2 reads YYDKDF (reference sequence). Trimming left V 0 bases short and J 4 bases short, with 9 bases between. CDR3 protein: CATSRDQGRTGELFF. Written as DNA, the CDR3 is TGTGCCACCAGCAGAGATCAGGGGCGCACCGGGGAGCTGTTTTTT.

The CDR3 sequence: CSVEKGAGEDTQYF. Here the CDR3 DNA reads TGCAGCGTTGAAAAAGGGGCAGGGGAAGATACGCAGTATTTT. This chain links TRBV29-1 with TRBJ2-3; a weak D match, TRBD1 (6 bases). Trimming left V 2 bases short and J 5 bases short, with 14 bases between. Germline-derived CDR1 and CDR2 are SQVTM and ANQGSEA. This CDR3 has 14 amino acids.

The chain recombines TRBV18 with TRBJ2-3; D call uncertain. Trimming removed 2 bases from V and 4 bases from J, with 10 bases in between. Per germline, CDR1 KGHSH and CDR2 LQKENI. This CDR3 spans 14 amino acids. The CDR3 DNA sequence: TGTGCCAGCTCACCATTGGAAGTTCCAGATACGCAGTATTTT. This encodes CASSPLEVPDTQYF.

The chain carries TRBV21-1 and TRBJ1-1. TRBV21-1 is flagged as a pseudogene. The CDR3 totals 14 residues. CDR3 sequence (DNA): TGTGCCAGCACTTTGGGACGGATGAACACTGAAGCTTTCTTT. Its translation is CASTLGRMNTEAFF.

This clone was seen only once. The chain links TRBV19 to TRBJ2-5; D may be TRBD1 (6 bases). V was cut by 7 bases and J by 5 bases, with 11 bases left in between. CDR3 size: 12 residues. Germline values: CDR1 LNHDA, CDR2 SQIVND (reference sequence). The CDR3 bases are TGTGCCAGTACGGGGCAGGGGGAGACCCAGTACTTC. Protein product: CASTGQGETQYF.

The chain recombines TRBV5-4 with TRBJ2-1; no clear D gene. Trimming removed 0 bases at V and 0 bases at J, with 7 bases between. The length of the CDR3 is 15 residues. Per germline, CDR1 SGHNT and CDR2 YYREEE (reference sequence). This CDR3 reads CASSLGENSYNEQFF. Written as DNA, the CDR3 is TGTGCCAGCAGCTTGGGCGAGAACTCCTACAATGAGCAGTTCTTC.

The chain carries TRBV6-1 and TRBJ1-5; D might be TRBD1 (5 bases). The V gene's germline CDR1 is MNHNS and CDR2 SASEGT. The V end was cut by 6 bases, the J end by 9 bases, with 15 bases between. This CDR3 comprises 13 residues. CDR3 amino acids: CASSWGLGLPQHF. The CDR3 DNA is TGTGCCAGCAGCTGGGGCTTGGGGCTGCCCCAGCATTTT.

This clone was seen a handful of times. DNA for the CDR3: TGTGCCAGCAGCCAAAAAGCGAGGTCTACGAATACGCAGTATTTT. It codes for CASSQKARSTNTQYF. The rearrangement links TRBV14 to TRBJ2-3, with unresolved D. This CDR3 is built from 15 residues. CDR1 is SGHDN and CDR2 is FVKESK in the germline V gene. Trimming pared 2 bases from V and 7 bases from J, leaving 16 bases between.

This clone was found a few times. This sequence joins TRBV7-2 and TRBJ2-3; D is undetermined. This CDR3 spans 14 amino acids. V was shortened by 1 base and J by 5 bases, with 10 bases between the two germline ends. Germline lookup yields CDR1 SGHTA and CDR2 FQGNSA. CDR3 sequence reads: CASSLGVSLDTQYF. The CDR3 nucleotides read TGTGCCAGCAGCTTAGGGGTTAGCCTAGATACGCAGTATTTT.

The genes are TRBV2 and TRBJ1-4; possibly TRBD1 for D (5 bases). Germline V CDR1 and CDR2: SNHLY, FYNNEI. This CDR3 is 14 amino acids long. With 5 bases removed from V and 7 bases from J, the gap between germline ends came to 14 bases. The CDR3, as DNA: TGTGCCAGCAGTTTCCAGCCGGGGCCTGAAAAACTGTTTTTT. Its protein is CASSFQPGPEKLFF.

The chain links TRBV5-1 to TRBJ1-2; 8 nucleotides line up with TRBD1. Germline V gene lookup returns CDR1 SGHRS and CDR2 YFSETQ. This CDR3 is built from 14 residues. V trimming: 0 bases; J trimming: 4 bases; junction bases outside the gene matches: 2. The CDR3 DNA is TGCGCCAGCAGCTTGGTGACAGGGGTCTATGGCTACACCTTC. This codes for CASSLVTGVYGYTF.

The V and J genes are TRBV29-1 and TRBJ1-1, with D maybe TRBD1 (6 bases). V dropped 2 bases and J dropped 3 bases, with 10 bases sitting between them. The CDR3 spans 13 residues. The germline V gene encodes CDR1 SQVTM and CDR2 ANQGSEA. DNA of the CDR3: TGCAGCGTTGAAAGGGACATACACACTGAAGCTTTCTTT. Amino acid sequence: CSVERDIHTEAFF.

This clone appeared a few times. The J gene is TRBJ1-2, the V gene TRBV18; 7 nucleotides match TRBD1. The length of the CDR3 is 14 residues. CDR1 is KGHSH, CDR2 LQKENI, per germline. J gave up 1 base and V 6 bases, and 5 bases lay outside the gene matches. The CDR3 loop reads CASSRDSYNYGYTF. DNA of the CDR3: TGTGCCAGCTCTAGGGACAGCTATAACTATGGCTACACCTTC.

The chain carries TRBV18 and TRBJ1-4; TRBD1 matches 8 bases. The CDR3 runs 15 residues. Germline V gene lookup returns CDR1 KGHSH and CDR2 LQKENI. The ends lost 3 bases at V and 8 bases at J; junction bases unmatched: 8. CDR3 residues: CASSPAGRGLEKLFF. The DNA for the CDR3 is TGTGCCAGCTCACCGGCGGGCAGGGGGCTCGAAAAACTGTTTTTT.

CDR3 DNA: TGTGCCAGCTCACGGGACGGCCCGACAGTCCCTTCTGGAAACACCATATATTTT. This gives the protein CASSRDGPTVPSGNTIYF. V is TRBV18 and J is TRBJ1-3; D is perhaps TRBD1 (5 bases). The germline CDR1 and CDR2 sequences are KGHSH and LQKENI. The CDR3 loop spans 18 amino acids. Between the trimmed V and J ends, which lost 4 bases and 1 base, there was a span of 20 bases.